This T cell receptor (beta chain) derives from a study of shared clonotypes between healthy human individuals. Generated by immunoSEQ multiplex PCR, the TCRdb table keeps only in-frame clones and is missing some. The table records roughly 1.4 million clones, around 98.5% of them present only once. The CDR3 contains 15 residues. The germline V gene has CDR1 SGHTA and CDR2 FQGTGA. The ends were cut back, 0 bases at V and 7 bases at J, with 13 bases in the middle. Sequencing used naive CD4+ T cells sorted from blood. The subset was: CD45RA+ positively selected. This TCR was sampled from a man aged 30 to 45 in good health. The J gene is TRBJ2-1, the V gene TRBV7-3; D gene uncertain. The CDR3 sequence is CASSLTGSSNNEQFF. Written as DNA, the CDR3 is TGTGCCAGCAGCTTAACTGGGTCTAGTAATAATGAGCAGTTCTTC.